This entry lists 10 T cell receptor beta chains sequenced from one sample in a study of shared clonotypes between healthy human individuals. Naive CD8 cells comprised CD45RO-negative, CCR7-positively selected cells, excluding terminally differentiated effector memory CD45RA+ cells. Assay: immunoSEQ multiplex PCR; the TCRdb copy retains only in-frame clones and omits some. The sample lists hundreds of thousands of clones, approximately 95% occurring once. What was sequenced was naive CD8+ T cells sorted from blood. The receptor set was obtained from a woman aged 25 to 39 in good health.

This chain joins TRBV13 and TRBJ2-7, with 9 bases aligning to TRBD2. The CDR3 extends over 15 amino acids. Germline V gene data show CDR1 as PRHDT and CDR2 as FYEKMQ (reference sequence). The V gene end was trimmed by 4 bases and the J gene end by 5 bases; junction bases not matched to a gene: 9. The CDR3 nucleotides read TGTGCCAGCAGCTCGGGAGCGGGAGGAGCGGACGAGCAGTACTTC. Its protein is CASSSGAGGADEQYF.

The chain links TRBV2 to TRBJ2-5, with D possibly being TRBD2 (5 bases). The CDR3 covers 16 residues. CDR1 and CDR2 from the germline V gene are SNHLY and FYNNEI. V was trimmed by 2 bases and J by 3 bases, leaving 16 bases between them. The CDR3 bases are TGTGCCAGCAGTGAATTTGACGGACTCATTGAAGAGACCCAGTACTTC. It is translated as CASSEFDGLIEETQYF.

In regard to this clone: One end of the junction is discordant with germline, which a read error may explain. The chain recombines TRBV6-4 with TRBJ2-7; the D gene is possibly TRBD2 (6 bases). The CDR3 has 14 residues. Per germline, CDR1 MRHNA and CDR2 SNTAGT. CDR3 in DNA: TGTGCCACCAGTGCGGGGTTCGGATCCTACGAGCAGTACTTC. Translating it yields CATSAGFGSYEQYF.

This clone appeared a single time. This chain links TRBV27 with TRBJ2-1; TRBD2 aligns across 8 bases. The CDR3 covers 13 residues. Germline CDR1 MNHEY, CDR2 SMNVEV (reference sequence). Unmatched junction bases numbered 4, after V lost 3 bases and J lost 9 bases. The CDR3 bases are TGTGCCAGCAGTTTCGGACTAGCCGCTGAGCAGTTCTTC. Protein sequence: CASSFGLAAEQFF.

The rearrangement joins TRBV5-5 to TRBJ2-5; D is unresolved. The length of the CDR3 is 11 residues. V was pared by 2 bases and J by 2 bases, with 1 base between. The germline V gene encodes CDR1 SGHKS and CDR2 YYEKEE (reference sequence). The CDR3, as DNA: TGTGCCAGCAGCTTTCAAGAGACCCAGTACTTC. Translation gives CASSFQETQYF.

CDR3 sequence (DNA): TGTGCCAGCAGTTTGACAGGGGGGGGAAACACCATATATTTT. Translating gives CASSLTGGGNTIYF. The chain joins TRBV28 to TRBJ1-3; 9 bases fit TRBD1. The CDR3 runs to 14 residues. CDR1 MDHEN and CDR2 SYDVKM come from the germline V gene. The V and J ends lost 3 bases and 4 bases, in that order; junction bases with no gene match: 1.

The chain links TRBV28 to TRBJ2-1; 11 nucleotides align to TRBD2. CDR3 size: 17 residues. J lost 3 bases, V lost 5 bases, and 9 bases had no gene match. Per germline, CDR1 MDHEN and CDR2 SYDVKM. CDR3 loop: CASSPLGTSGLYNEQFF. CDR3 nucleotide sequence: TGTGCCAGCAGTCCCTTAGGGACTAGCGGACTCTACAATGAGCAGTTCTTC.

The chain carries TRBV5-1 and TRBJ2-5, with 11 bases that match TRBD2. The better agreement between TRBJ2-7 and the DNA end casts doubt on the J call. The CDR3 covers 17 residues. Germline values: CDR1 SGHRS, CDR2 YFSETQ. The DNA of the CDR3 is TGCGCCAGCAGCTTGGATGGGCTAGCGGGAGGCTACTACGAGCAGTACTTC. Translation gives CASSLDGLAGGYYEQYF.

This sequence joins TRBV6-1 and TRBJ1-2; 7 bases line up with TRBD1. The CDR3 spans 15 residues. V was clipped by 0 bases and J by 6 bases; unmatched bases: 7. Germline V gives CDR1 MNHNS, CDR2 SASEGT. Written as DNA, the CDR3 is TGTGCCAGCAGTGAAGCCAGGGGGGCCAATAATGGCTACACCTTC. Residues: CASSEARGANNGYTF.

The genes are TRBV13 and TRBJ1-2, with D uncertain. Germline CDR1 reads PRHDT; CDR2 reads FYEKMQ (reference sequence). V was shortened by 6 bases and J by 5 bases, with 28 bases between the two germline ends. The CDR3 contains 18 residues. The CDR3 DNA is TGTGCCAGCAGTTTTAGCCACGCCGGGCCTAGTCCACGATATGGCTACACCTTC. As protein: CASSFSHAGPSPRYGYTF.